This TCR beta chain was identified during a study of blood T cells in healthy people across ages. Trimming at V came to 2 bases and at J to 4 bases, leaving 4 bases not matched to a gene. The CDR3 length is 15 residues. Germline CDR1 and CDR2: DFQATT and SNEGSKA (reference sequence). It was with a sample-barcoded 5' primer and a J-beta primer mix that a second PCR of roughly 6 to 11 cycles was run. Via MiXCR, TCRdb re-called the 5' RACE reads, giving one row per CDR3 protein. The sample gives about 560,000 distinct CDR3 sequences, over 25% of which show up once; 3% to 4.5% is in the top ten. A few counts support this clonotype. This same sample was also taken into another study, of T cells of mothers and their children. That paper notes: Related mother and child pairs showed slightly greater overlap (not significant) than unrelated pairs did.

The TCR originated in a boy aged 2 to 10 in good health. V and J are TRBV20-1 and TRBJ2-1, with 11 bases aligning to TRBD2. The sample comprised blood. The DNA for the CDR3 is TGCAGTGCTAGAACCGGGACTAGCGGTTACAATGAGCAGTTCTTC. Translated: CSARTGTSGYNEQFF.